Listed below are T cell receptor beta chains from one sample, sequenced in a study of blood T cell repertoires in COVID-19. Only in-frame clones appear in the TCRdb table, and some are missing; sequencing was by immunoSEQ multiplex PCR. The table records about 380,000 clones, approximately 89% of them present only once. The sample comprised PBMCs or T cells enriched from blood (not recorded which). These receptors were collected from a man aged 30 to 45 who had recovered from COVID-19. Both conserved end residues are part of each CDR3. D genes are given only for firm matches. Size tells how often a clone was seen (once, few, many) or the class of an expanded clone, and some rows leave it out.

CASSVATRRGYNEQFF TGTGCCAGCAGCGTAGCTACTCGACGGGGGTACAATGAGCAGTTCTTC TRBV9 - TRBJ2-1 -
CAIRRQGGNQPQHF TGTGCCATCAGGAGACAGGGTGGCAATCAGCCCCAGCATTTT TRBV10-3 TRBD1 TRBJ1-5 -
CASSTPFPFYGYTF TGTGCCAGCAGTACTCCCTTCCCCTTCTATGGCTACACCTTC TRBV28 - TRBJ1-2 -
CSVEDLAGGQNEQFF TGCAGCGTTGAAGATCTAGCGGGGGGGCAAAATGAGCAGTTCTTC TRBV29-1 TRBD2 TRBJ2-1 few
CASSLGGTVEAFF TGCGCCAGCAGCTTAGGAGGCACGGTAGAAGCTTTCTTT TRBV5-1 - TRBJ1-1 -
CASMLGGPGNTIYF TGTGCCAGTATGCTGGGGGGACCTGGAAACACCATATATTTT TRBV6-5 - TRBJ1-3 -
CASSPPRSTDTQYF TGTGCCAGCTCACCACCGAGGAGCACAGATACGCAGTATTTT TRBV18 - TRBJ2-3 -
CASSFGSGANNEQFF TGCGCCAGCAGCTTTGGTAGCGGGGCCAACAATGAGCAGTTCTTC TRBV5-1 TRBD2 TRBJ2-1 -
CAWKRQANYGYTF TGTGCCTGGAAGAGACAAGCTAACTATGGCTACACCTTC TRBV30 - TRBJ1-2 -
CAISESAGYGYTF TGTGCCATCAGTGAATCGGCAGGGTATGGCTACACCTTC TRBV10-3 - TRBJ1-2 -
CASKRLGLQNSPLHF TGTGCCAGCAAACGGCTGGGACTCCAAAATTCACCCCTCCACTTT TRBV28 - TRBJ1-6 -
CAISDPAGTEGGYTF TGTGCCATCAGTGACCCGGCCGGGACGGAGGGTGGCTACACCTTC TRBV10-3 - TRBJ1-2 -
CASSEVQRKSGANVLTF TGTGCCAGCAGTGAGGTTCAGAGGAAATCTGGGGCCAACGTCCTGACTTTC TRBV2 - TRBJ2-6 -
CASSVEGNTIYF TGTGCCAGCAGTGTAGAAGGAAACACCATATATTTT TRBV3-1/TRBV3-2 - TRBJ1-3 -
CASSDYDRGDHGYTF TGTGCCAGCAGTGACTACGACAGGGGAGACCATGGCTACACCTTC TRBV2 TRBD1 TRBJ1-2 -
CASSQAGGNEQFF TGTGCCAGCAGCCAAGCAGGGGGAAATGAGCAGTTCTTC TRBV4-2 TRBD1 TRBJ2-1 -
CASSRSYEQYF TGTGCCAGCAGTCGTTCCTACGAGCAGTACTTC TRBV13 - TRBJ2-7 -
CASSLTSGDQETQYF TGCGCCAGCAGCTTGACTAGCGGGGACCAAGAGACCCAGTACTTC TRBV5-1 TRBD2 TRBJ2-5 -
CASSQNTGHEQYF TGTGCCAGCAGCCAGAACACAGGGCACGAGCAGTACTTC TRBV5-5 - TRBJ2-7 -
CASKGPLGQGSQTQYF TGTGCCAGCAAAGGGCCGCTGGGACAGGGAAGTCAGACCCAGTACTTC TRBV7-2 TRBD1 TRBJ2-5 -
CASSARPTERGNQPQHF TGTGCCAGCAGTGCGCGACCGACAGAAAGGGGCAATCAGCCCCAGCATTTT TRBV6-1 - TRBJ1-5 -
CASSPVGGGNTGELFF TGTGCCAGCAGTCCAGTGGGGGGAGGGAACACCGGGGAGCTGTTTTTT TRBV5-4 - TRBJ2-2 -
CATSRVPGGPNTDTQYF TGTGCCACCAGCAGAGTCCCGGGGGGACCGAACACAGATACGCAGTATTTT TRBV15 TRBD2 TRBJ2-3 -
CASTDPDRGLSGANVLTF TGTGCCAGCACCGACCCGGACAGGGGGCTTTCTGGGGCCAACGTCCTGACTTTC TRBV9 TRBD1 TRBJ2-6 -
CASTENGGTGLYYGYTF TGTGCCAGCACGGAAAACGGGGGGACAGGGCTGTACTATGGCTACACCTTC TRBV28 TRBD1 TRBJ1-2 -
CASSQAQGAGTDTQYF TGCGCCAGCAGCCAGGCACAGGGGGCCGGAACAGATACGCAGTATTTT TRBV4-1 TRBD1 TRBJ2-3 once
CASSFLAGPNTGELFF TGCGCCAGCAGCTTCCTAGCGGGGCCGAACACCGGGGAGCTGTTTTTT TRBV5-1 TRBD2 TRBJ2-2 -
CSVWTGYSNQPQHF TGCAGCGTTTGGACAGGGTATAGCAATCAGCCCCAGCATTTT TRBV29-1 TRBD1 TRBJ1-5 -
CASSPDMNTEAFF TGTGCCAGCTCGCCCGACATGAACACTGAAGCTTTCTTT TRBV18 - TRBJ1-1 -
CASSQAGGNQPQHF TGTGCCAGCAGCCAAGCAGGTGGCAATCAGCCCCAGCATTTT TRBV3-1/TRBV3-2 - TRBJ1-5 -
CASSPHTSSYNSPLHF TGTGCCAGCAGTCCCCACACCAGCTCCTATAATTCACCCCTCCACTTT TRBV27 - TRBJ1-6 -